This T cell receptor (beta chain) comes out of a study of blood T cell repertoires in COVID-19. For the study at large: Sites in the United States, Italy and Spain provided acute and convalescent COVID-19 samples. The analysed material was cDNA or gDNA that came from T cells, B-cell-depleted T cells, or PBMCs.

In the authors' methods: Amplifying reference gene primers gave estimates of nucleated cell counts. Libraries were prepared by immunoSEQ multiplex PCR; TCRdb keeps only in-frame clonotypes and omits some of them. The DNA was the basis for D and trimming; V, J and clone size are from that table. This sample carries tens of thousands of clones, roughly 80% of them seen once, and the ten largest clones take about 5.4%. Losses at the gene ends were 3 bases for V and 2 bases for J; bases not matched to a gene: 10. CDR1 is GTSNPN, CDR2 SVGIG, per germline (reference sequence). The length of the CDR3 is 16 residues. This clone was seen a handful of times.

This chain links TRBV30 with TRBJ1-1; TRBD1 aligns across 9 bases. This sequence originates from a woman in her fifties or sixties with acute or convalescent COVID-19. Sequencing input: peripheral blood. As DNA, the CDR3 is TGTGCCTGGAGGACCGGGACAGGGAGGCTTAACACTGAAGCTTTCTTT. Translating it yields CAWRTGTGRLNTEAFF.